This entry lists 25 T cell receptor beta chains sequenced from one sample in a study of OX40 agonist ivuxolimab in advanced cancers. Measured with immunoSEQ multiplex PCR; TCRdb has only the in-frame clones, and not every one. The sample records about 62,000 clones, 75% to 95% being singletons. The sample in question was CD4+ or CD8+ T cells sorted from blood, obtained in a trial of the OX40 agonist ivuxolimab. The receptors come from an adult with an advanced solid tumor such as melanoma, head and neck, liver or kidney cancer.

This clone was found a few times. The chain links TRBV4-3 to TRBJ2-5; no clear D. This CDR3 comprises 17 residues. CDR1 is LGHNA and CDR2 is YSLEER in the germline V gene. Trimming left V 0 bases short and J 0 bases short, with 14 bases between. CDR3 bases: TGCGCCAGCAGCCAAGAAGGCAGAGACCCGTACCAAGAGACCCAGTACTTC. Amino acids: CASSQEGRDPYQETQYF.

The genes are TRBV11-2 and TRBJ1-1; D unclear. CDR1 SGHAT and CDR2 FQNNGV come from the germline V gene. This CDR3 has 15 residues. Trimming took 6 bases from V and 0 from J, leaving 14 bases between them. The CDR3 sequence is CASSSTSDMNTEAFF. Written as DNA, the CDR3 is TGTGCCAGCAGTTCCACCAGTGATATGAACACTGAAGCTTTCTTT.

This chain joins TRBV2 and TRBJ2-7, with D maybe TRBD2 (6 bases). CDR1 is SNHLY and CDR2 is FYNNEI in the germline V gene. Trimming pared 3 bases from V and 2 bases from J, leaving 14 bases between. There are 15 residues in the CDR3. The CDR3 sequence is CASSEGVGRAYEQYF. The DNA of the CDR3 is TGTGCCAGCAGTGAGGGGGTCGGGAGAGCCTACGAGCAGTACTTC.

V usage is TRBV2 and J usage is TRBJ2-1; D uncertain. This CDR3 region has 14 residues. Trimming removed 3 bases at V and 5 bases at J, with 11 bases between. CDR1 and CDR2 (germline): SNHLY, FYNNEI. CDR3 loop: CASSDIEVNNEQFF. CDR3 nucleotide sequence: TGTGCCAGCAGTGATATTGAGGTAAACAATGAGCAGTTCTTC.

V and J are TRBV5-6 and TRBJ2-7, with 9 nucleotides matching TRBD2. Germline values: CDR1 SGHDT, CDR2 YYEEEE. This CDR3 spans 16 amino acids. The trim removed 0 bases at V and 0 bases at J, leaving 4 bases unmatched. The CDR3 loop reads CASSLDGTSRSYEQYF. CDR3 DNA sequence: TGTGCCAGCAGCTTGGATGGGACTAGCCGCTCCTACGAGCAGTACTTC.

This chain uses TRBV7-2 with TRBJ2-5; 9 bases agree with TRBD1. The end of the DNA fits TRBJ2-7 better, so the J call may be wrong. The CDR3 is 16 residues long. Germline CDR1 reads SGHTA; CDR2 reads FQGNSA. Here the CDR3 reads CASSSPGTGSGYEQYF. The CDR3 region has the DNA TGTGCCAGCAGCTCACCGGGGACAGGGAGTGGCTACGAGCAGTACTTC.

The chain carries TRBV19 and TRBJ1-1; tentatively, D is TRBD1 (6 bases). The germline CDR1 and CDR2 sequences are LNHDA and SQIVND (reference sequence). Trimming pared 2 bases from V and 4 bases from J, leaving 20 bases between. The CDR3 is 17 residues long. This CDR3 reads CASSILDSPLSGTEAFF. DNA of the CDR3: TGTGCCAGTAGTATATTGGACAGCCCCCTGTCGGGCACTGAAGCTTTCTTT.

The rearrangement uses TRBV4-1 and TRBJ1-1, with D possibly TRBD1 on 5 matching bases. The V gene's germline CDR1 is MGHRA and CDR2 YSYEKL. The germline V and J ends were trimmed by 0 bases and 0 bases, with 8 bases remaining between them. The CDR3 has 15 residues. The chain's CDR3 is CASSQDGAMNTEAFF. The CDR3 coding sequence is TGCGCCAGCAGCCAAGATGGGGCCATGAACACTGAAGCTTTCTTT.

Worth noting for this clone: The junction differs from germline at one of its ends, possibly a read error. The sample carries other DNA sequences with the same CDR3. This rearrangement joins TRBV7-8 to TRBJ2-7; D unclear. Germline values: CDR1 SGHVS, CDR2 FQNEAQ. The CDR3 consists of 13 residues. The CDR3 DNA follows: TGTGCTAGCAGCCCCGGTCAGACCTACGAGCAGTACTTC. The encoded protein is CASSPGQTYEQYF. Full variable domain (remainder filled in from reference TRBV7-8 and TRBJ2-7): GAGVSQSPRYKVAKRGQDVALRCDPISGHVSLFWYQQALGQGPEFLTYFQNEAQLDKSGLPSDRFFAERPEGSVSTLKIQRTQQEDSAVYLCASSPGQTYEQYFGPGTRLTVT.

J is TRBJ2-7 and V is TRBV4-1; TRBD1 matches at 7 bases. V shed 0 bases and J 4 bases; nucleotides not matched to a gene: 9. CDR1 MGHRA and CDR2 YSYEKL come from the germline V gene. This CDR3 contains 16 residues. CDR3 region: CASSQELTGVRYEQYF. The CDR3, as DNA: TGCGCCAGCAGCCAAGAGTTAACAGGGGTTCGGTACGAGCAGTACTTC.

The CDR3 coding sequence is TGTGCCAGCAGTGACCTCGGCGTCTCCGACACTGAAGCTTTCTTT. Translated: CASSDLGVSDTEAFF. The rearrangement links TRBV6-1 to TRBJ1-1; D is unclear. Germline V gene lookup returns CDR1 MNHNS and CDR2 SASEGT. Between the trimmed V and J ends, which lost 3 bases and 3 bases, there was a span of 14 bases. The CDR3 contains 15 residues.

The chain employs TRBV29-1 and TRBJ2-7; 15 bases match TRBD2. Germline V gives CDR1 SQVTM, CDR2 ANQGSEA. V shed 5 bases, J shed 1 base, and the junction held 12 bases outside the gene matches. The CDR3 has 18 residues. The CDR3 protein is CSVNGWTSGRAVSYEQYF. CDR3 nucleotides: TGCAGCGTTAATGGATGGACTAGCGGGAGGGCCGTGTCCTACGAGCAGTACTTC.

The gene calls are TRBV19 and TRBJ2-1; 11 positions agree with TRBD2. The ends lost 10 bases at V and 2 bases at J; junction bases unmatched: 10. Germline V gene data show CDR1 as LNHDA and CDR2 as SQIVND (reference sequence). CDR3 size: 16 residues. This CDR3 is CATSGTSGGPYNEQFF. The CDR3 nucleotides are TGTGCCACTTCCGGGACTAGCGGAGGGCCCTACAATGAGCAGTTCTTC.

V gene TRBV5-8 combines with J gene TRBJ1-1; D possibly corresponds to TRBD1 (5 bases). The CDR3 covers 15 residues. Germline loops: CDR1 SGHTS, CDR2 YDEGEE. Trimming removed 4 bases at V and 1 base at J, with 14 bases between. CDR3 in DNA: TGTGCCAGCAGCATCGCCGGGACGGCGAACACTGAAGCTTTCTTT. Protein sequence: CASSIAGTANTEAFF.

V is TRBV11-2 and J is TRBJ1-1; 9 nucleotides line up with TRBD1. Germline-derived CDR1 and CDR2 are SGHAT and FQNNGV. V trimming: 1 base; J trimming: 9 bases; junction bases outside the gene matches: 6. This CDR3 comprises 14 residues. CDR3 sequence reads: CASSLVGTGIKAFF. CDR3 bases: TGTGCCAGCAGCTTAGTGGGGACAGGGATCAAAGCTTTCTTT. The full variable domain, with the rest looked up from reference TRBV11-2 and TRBJ1-1, is EAGVAQSPRYKIIEKRQSVAFWCNPISGHATLYWYQQILGQGPKLLIQFQNNGVVDDSQLPKDRFSAERLKGVDSTLKIQPAKLEDSAVYLCASSLVGTGIKAFFGQGTRLTVV.

The rearrangement joins TRBV6-4 to TRBJ2-3; TRBD2 agrees at 13 bases. V lost 4 bases and J lost 1; bases outside the gene matches: 5. Germline CDR1 reads MRHNA; CDR2 reads SNTAGT. There are 17 residues in the CDR3. The CDR3 DNA reads as TGTGCCAGCAGTGCCGGGACTAGCGGGACGGGCACAGATACGCAGTATTTT. Amino acids: CASSAGTSGTGTDTQYF.

The chain uses TRBV5-3 and TRBJ2-3; TRBD1 matches at 7 bases. Being an ORF, TRBV5-3 has a function that is uncertain. The junction had 17 bases not matched to a gene; V was cut back by 0 bases and J by 7 bases. This CDR3 comprises 18 residues. The CDR3 here is CARSLAGRQGRKIYTQYF. The CDR3 nucleotides read TGTGCCAGAAGCTTGGCCGGGCGACAGGGAAGAAAGATTTATACGCAGTATTTT.

Comments on this clone: The sample holds other DNA sequences that translate to the same CDR3. The V gene is TRBV19, the J gene TRBJ1-5; D not certain. Trimming left V 10 bases short and J 3 bases short, with 16 bases between. The CDR3 has 14 amino acids. Germline V gene lookup returns CDR1 LNHDA and CDR2 SQIVND (reference sequence). The CDR3 DNA follows: TGTGCCACCCTCCCAGGAACGACCAATCAGCCCCAGCATTTT. Protein: CATLPGTTNQPQHF. The full variable domain, with the rest looked up from reference TRBV19 and TRBJ1-5, is DGGITQSPKYLFRKEGQNVTLSCEQNLNHDAMYWYRQDPGQGLRLIYYSQIVNDFQKGDIAEGYSVSREKKESFPLTVTSAQKNPTAFYLCATLPGTTNQPQHFGDGTRLSIL.

This chain connects TRBV18 to TRBJ2-5; 8 bases fit TRBD2. CDR1 and CDR2 (germline): KGHSH, LQKENI. The CDR3 consists of 17 residues. Losses at the gene ends were 3 bases for V and 3 bases for J; bases not matched to a gene: 12. The CDR3 is CASSPPVGGAGEETQYF. In DNA, the CDR3 is TGTGCCAGCTCACCCCCGGTCGGGGGAGCGGGGGAAGAGACCCAGTACTTC.

V and J are TRBV19 and TRBJ2-3; 7 bases fit TRBD1. CDR1 is LNHDA and CDR2 is SQIVND in the germline V gene (reference sequence). The CDR3 loop spans 15 amino acids. V was clipped by 5 bases and J by 0 bases; unmatched bases: 5. CDR3 DNA sequence: TGTGCCAGTAGTCCTGGGACAGCTAGCACAGATACGCAGTATTTT. This sequence encodes CASSPGTASTDTQYF.

The rearrangement joins TRBV25-1 to TRBJ2-5; tentatively, D is TRBD1 or TRBD2 (6 bases each). Looked up from germline, CDR1 is MGHDK and CDR2 is SYGVNS. The length of the CDR3 is 13 residues. Trimming took off 4 bases at V and 4 bases at J, with 10 bases between the two ends. The CDR3, as DNA: TGTGCCAGCAGTGGGGGGGCTGGAGAGACCCAGTACTTC. Its translation: CASSGGAGETQYF.

The CDR3 DNA follows: TGTGCCAGTAGTCCTACATCAGGGGGTGTAAATCAGCCCCAGCATTTT. Translated: CASSPTSGGVNQPQHF. The chain employs TRBV19 and TRBJ1-5; 7 nucleotides match TRBD1. After removal of 5 bases from V and 4 bases from J, the junction contained 11 bases not matched to a gene. The CDR3 consists of 16 residues. Germline V gene sequence: CDR1 LNHDA, CDR2 SQIVND (reference sequence).

This clone was seen once. The chain links TRBV13 to TRBJ2-7; weak D call: TRBD1 (6 bases). CDR1 is PRHDT and CDR2 is FYEKMQ in the germline V gene (reference sequence). V lost 1 base and J lost 3, with 10 bases in between. This CDR3 has 14 residues. The CDR3, as DNA: TGTGCCAGCAGCTTAGCGGGACACCGCTACGAGCAGTACTTC. This translates into CASSLAGHRYEQYF.

The gene calls are TRBV29-1 and TRBJ2-5, with D perhaps TRBD1 or TRBD2 (5 bases each). CDR3 length equals 19 residues. Trimming pared 1 base from V and 5 bases from J, leaving 29 bases between. Germline values: CDR1 SQVTM, CDR2 ANQGSEA. CDR3 region: CSVEVGAIEQGPSTETQYF. CDR3 DNA sequence: TGCAGCGTTGAAGTCGGGGCGATTGAGCAGGGCCCCTCCACGGAGACCCAGTACTTC.

The rearrangement links TRBV11-1 to TRBJ2-3; D may match TRBD1 or TRBD2 (5 bases each). Germline lookup yields CDR1 SGHAT and CDR2 FQDESV (reference sequence). The V gene lost 2 bases and the J gene lost 3 bases, with 15 bases spanning the gap. This CDR3 region has 16 residues. This chain's CDR3 is CASSLTYGGRTDTQYF. DNA of the CDR3: TGTGCCAGCAGCTTAACTTATGGGGGAAGGACAGATACGCAGTATTTT. The full variable domain, in which reference TRBV11-1 and TRBJ2-3 provide the parts outside the CDR3, is EAEVAQSPRYKITEKSQAVAFWCDPISGHATLYWYRQILGQGPELLVQFQDESVVDDSQLPKDRFSAERLKGVDSTLKIQPAELGDSAMYLCASSLTYGGRTDTQYFGPGTRLTVL.